The rows below give T cell receptor beta chains drawn from one sample of a study of T cell responses to AZD1222 COVID-19 vaccine. Assay used: immunoSEQ multiplex PCR; TCRdb lists only in-frame clones, some missing. The sample lists under 140,000 clones, 70% to 90% occurring once. The material was peripheral blood, obtained on day 0 of AZD1222 vaccination. These receptors were collected from an adult in good health. The CDR3 runs from the conserved cysteine through the conserved F or W. The D gene is left open where the match is weak. Only some rows state a clone size, as once, few, many or a class for expanded clones.

d_gene	v_gene	j_gene	abundance	CDR3nt	CDR3aa
TRBD1	TRBV11-2	TRBJ2-3	.	TGTGCCAGCAGCCAACGAGACAGGGGCGCAGATACGCAGTATTTT	CASSQRDRGADTQYF
TRBD1	TRBV11-2	TRBJ1-2	.	TGTGCCAGCAGCTTAAGGACAGGGGCCAACTATGGCTACACCTTC	CASSLRTGANYGYTF
TRBD1	TRBV30	TRBJ2-5	.	TGTGCCTGGAGTGACAGGGGGAGTGAGACCCAGTACTTC	CAWSDRGSETQYF
.	TRBV7-9	TRBJ1-2	.	TGTGCCAGCAGCCCCCAAACCCCGGGGTTAACTGGCTACACCTTC	CASSPQTPGLTGYTF
.	TRBV19	TRBJ2-2	once	TGTGCCAGTATCGGGGGACCAGCCCCTAACACCGGGGAGCTGTTTTTT	CASIGGPAPNTGELFF
.	TRBV19	TRBJ2-3	.	TGTGCCAGTAGTATGAGGGGAATTGGGGGGAACACAGATACGCAGTATTTT	CASSMRGIGGNTDTQYF
.	TRBV4-2	TRBJ1-2	.	TGTGCCAGCAGCCAAGTATCAGGGGTCTCTGGCTACACCTTC	CASSQVSGVSGYTF
TRBD2	TRBV19	TRBJ2-1	.	TGTGCCAGTAGGCTAGCGGGGAACTCCTACAATGAGCAGTTCTTC	CASRLAGNSYNEQFF
.	TRBV18	TRBJ2-5	.	TGTGCCAGCTCACCGGGGAACCAAGAGACCCAGTACTTC	CASSPGNQETQYF
.	TRBV28	TRBJ1-1	.	TGTGCCAGCAGTTTTTCTCATGGCACTGAAGCTTTCTTT	CASSFSHGTEAFF
.	TRBV29-1	TRBJ2-2	.	TGCAGCGTCCGTCGAGAGGGCACCGGGGAGCTGTTTTTT	CSVRREGTGELFF
.	TRBV12-5	TRBJ1-5	few	TGTGCTAGTGGTCCGACACCGGGACGGCTTCCCAATCAGCCCCAGCATTTT	CASGPTPGRLPNQPQHF
.	TRBV5-1	TRBJ2-3	.	TGCGCCAGCAGTTTAGCTGCCTCTAGCACAGATACGCAGTATTTT	CASSLAASSTDTQYF
TRBD1	TRBV28	TRBJ1-6	.	TGTGCCAGCACTGGGGACAGGCTGATTCACCTCCACTTT	CASTGDRLIHLHF
.	TRBV14	TRBJ1-3	.	TGTGCCAGCAGCCAGGACCGGGTTAACTCTGGAAACACCATATATTTT	CASSQDRVNSGNTIYF
.	TRBV27	TRBJ2-3	.	TGTGCCAGCAGTTTGGTCAGAATGAGCACAGATACGCAGTATTTT	CASSLVRMSTDTQYF
.	TRBV7-9	TRBJ2-7	.	TGTGCCAGCAGCTTAGACGTGACAGGATCCGAGCAGTACTTC	CASSLDVTGSEQYF
.	TRBV5-4	TRBJ2-5	.	TGTGCCAGCAGCTTGGGCGGGACAGAAGAGACCCAGTACTTC	CASSLGGTEETQYF
.	TRBV6-5	TRBJ1-6	.	TGTGCCAGCAGTTATCAGGTGCCTCATAATTCACCCCTCCACTTT	CASSYQVPHNSPLHF
.	TRBV9	TRBJ2-3	.	TGTGCCAGCAGCGTAGGGTCCGGGGGAGCCTCAGATACGCAGTATTTT	CASSVGSGGASDTQYF
TRBD1	TRBV19	TRBJ2-1	.	TGTGCCAGTACGGGGAGGACAGGGCAGGACAATGAGCAGTTCTTC	CASTGRTGQDNEQFF
.	TRBV6-5	TRBJ1-1	.	TGTGCCGCGGCGGGCAGATCGAACACTGAAGCTTTCTTT	CAAAGRSNTEAFF
.	TRBV7-2	TRBJ1-5	.	TGTGCCAGCAGCCCCGAAGCGGGGAGGGGGCAGCCCCAGCATTTT	CASSPEAGRGQPQHF
.	TRBV11-2	TRBJ1-1	.	TGTGCCAGCAGCTTCGCAGGACAGCTTATCGAAGCTTTCTTT	CASSFAGQLIEAFF
TRBD1	TRBV5-4	TRBJ1-2	.	TGTGCCAGCAGCCCCGGGACAGGCCCCACCACTGGCTATGGCTACACCTTC	CASSPGTGPTTGYGYTF
.	TRBV20-1	TRBJ2-1	few	TGCAGTGCGAGTGCGGGATACAATGAGCAGTTCTTC	CSASAGYNEQFF
.	TRBV6-2/TRBV6-3	TRBJ1-5	.	TGTGCCAGCAGCGAGGGCTTAAGCAATCAGCCCCAGCATTTT	CASSEGLSNQPQHF
.	TRBV6-4	TRBJ1-5	.	TGTGCCAGCAGTCGAGACTCTTCCGGGTGGCCCCAGCATTTT	CASSRDSSGWPQHF
.	TRBV5-1	TRBJ2-1	.	TGCGCCAGCAGCTTGGTACAGGGTGAATATGGTGAGCAGTTCTTC	CASSLVQGEYGEQFF
.	TRBV28	TRBJ1-1	.	TGTGCCAGCGTAATAGGGCCGAACACTGAAGCTTTCTTT	CASVIGPNTEAFF
.	TRBV5-4	TRBJ2-6	.	TGTGCCAGCTCACAGGTCTCTGGGGCCAACGTCCTGACTTTC	CASSQVSGANVLTF
.	TRBV11-2	TRBJ1-2	.	TGTGCCAGCAGCTTAGAAACAAGAGGCTACACCTTC	CASSLETRGYTF
.	TRBV7-8	TRBJ2-7	.	TGTGCCAGCAGCCAACGCCCGGCGGGGAACTCCTACGAGCAGTACTTC	CASSQRPAGNSYEQYF
TRBD2	TRBV3-1/TRBV3-2	TRBJ2-1	few	TGTGCCAGCAGCCAAGTTTATAGGACTAGCGGGTACTACAATGAGCAGTTCTTC	CASSQVYRTSGYYNEQFF
.	TRBV10-3	TRBJ2-7	.	TGTGCCATCAGGAGGGGGACGGATACCTACGAGCAGTACTTC	CAIRRGTDTYEQYF
TRBD1	TRBV10-3	TRBJ1-6	.	TGTGCCATCAGCCAGGGACAGACTAATTCACCCCTCCACTTT	CAISQGQTNSPLHF
.	TRBV9	TRBJ1-4	.	TGTGCCAGCAGCCCTGAGGGGGGGGAAAAACTGTTTTTT	CASSPEGGEKLFF
.	TRBV14	TRBJ2-1	.	TGTGCCAGCAGTCTAGAGGAGCATCTTGAGCAGTTCTTC	CASSLEEHLEQFF
TRBD1	TRBV28	TRBJ1-4	.	TGTGCCAGCACCCCGGGACAGCCTAATGAAAAACTGTTTTTT	CASTPGQPNEKLFF
.	TRBV5-5	TRBJ1-1	.	TGTGCCAGCAGCTTGATTCGGCAGGTGAACACTGAAGCTTTCTTT	CASSLIRQVNTEAFF
.	TRBV5-8	TRBJ2-1	once	TGTGCCAGCAGAGCCGGGAACCCACCTTACGGCAATGAGCAGTTCTTC	CASRAGNPPYGNEQFF
.	TRBV30	TRBJ1-6	.	TGTGCCTGGAGCTCGACGGGCCGGGCCTCCTATAATTCACCCCTCCACTTT	CAWSSTGRASYNSPLHF
.	TRBV12-3/TRBV12-4	TRBJ1-5	.	TGTGCCAGCAGCCTGGGGTCCGACAGAGCTCTCCATTTT	CASSLGSDRALHF
TRBD2	TRBV18	TRBJ2-2	.	TGTGCCAGCACCGCCGGAGCGGGGTACACCGGGGAGCTGTTTTTT	CASTAGAGYTGELFF
.	TRBV19	TRBJ2-1	.	TGTGCCAGTAGTAGGGGGACTCACACGGGTGAGCAGTTCTTC	CASSRGTHTGEQFF
.	TRBV6-6	TRBJ1-6	once	TGTGCCAGCAGTTACTCGACTCATCAGGGTTCACCCCTCCACTTT	CASSYSTHQGSPLHF
.	TRBV2	TRBJ2-6	.	TGTGCCAGCAGTCGTCCCGTGGGGGCCAACGTCCTGACTTTC	CASSRPVGANVLTF
.	TRBV7-6	TRBJ2-7	.	TGTGCCAGCAGCCCCTGGACAGTTGGAACCTACGAGCAGTACTTC	CASSPWTVGTYEQYF
TRBD2	TRBV11-2	TRBJ2-3	once	TGTGCCAGCAGCTTAGCTTTAGCGGGGGCTGTGGATACGCAGTATTTT	CASSLALAGAVDTQYF
.	TRBV9	TRBJ2-3	few	TGTGCCAGCAGCGAGACCGAGGGGGGCCAGTATTTT	CASSETEGGQYF
.	TRBV11-3	TRBJ2-1	.	TGTGCCAGCAGCTTAAGCTCAGCCTACAATGAGCAGTTCTTC	CASSLSSAYNEQFF
.	TRBV7-2	TRBJ2-3	once	TGTGCCAGCAGCTTAGGTCTGGGGGGGGGCGTAGATACGCAGTATTTT	CASSLGLGGGVDTQYF
.	TRBV20-1	TRBJ1-1	.	TGCAGTTCCGGGGTGAACACTGAAGCTTTCTTT	CSSGVNTEAFF
.	TRBV24-1	TRBJ2-2	.	TGTGCCACCAGTCGCCAGAGGCCCAGAAACACCGGGGAGCTGTTTTTT	CATSRQRPRNTGELFF
.	TRBV7-2	TRBJ1-1	once	TGTGCCAGCAGGGTGAGGGGAAACACTGAAGCTTTCTTT	CASRVRGNTEAFF
.	TRBV20-1	TRBJ2-1	.	TGCAGTGCGTCCATAAATGAGCAGTTCTTC	CSASINEQFF
TRBD1	TRBV19	TRBJ2-7	.	TGTGCCAGTAATCGACAGGGGGACTACGAGCAGTACTTC	CASNRQGDYEQYF